This entry describes one TCR beta chain. Its antigen is not yet known. One base away there is no much larger clone; base qualities are not given. The entry originates in a study of patients and donors after allogeneic stem cell transplantation (dated by TCRdb to the early 2020s). Library preparation was by RT-PCR. The sequencer was a NextSeq 550. TCRdb reanalyzed the raw reads on its own, using fastp at Q25 for trimming and MiXCR for clone calling, and kept in-frame beta chains. Every distinct CDR3 protein forms one entry, paired with its most common genes and DNA. The sample table shows thousands of distinct CDR3 sequences, and 20% to 30% are seen once. The ten largest clones represent 15% to 20% of the sample. V loses 7 bases of germline sequence and J loses 0 bases, and the interval between the two ends is 18 bases. Inclusive of the bounding cysteine and phenylalanine, the CDR3 is 16 residues long. Just CDR3 DNA is preserved here, 48 bases in frame from base 1. From the germline V gene, CDR1 is MNHEY and CDR2 is SVGEGT.

The sequenced sample was blood, either unsorted or a sorted T cell fraction (not recorded which). The sequence is built from TRBV6-2 or TRBV6-3 and TRBJ1-1, with no D gene named confidently. The origin of this receptor is a human donor who was either an allogeneic HSCT recipient or a stem cell or donor lymphocyte infusion donor (not recorded which). It is not recorded whose cells these are; they may come from a transplant donor. The nucleotides are TGTGCCAGCAAAAGCCGACTGGACGGCCTGAACACTGAAGCTTTCTTT. This codes for CASKSRLDGLNTEAFF.